This T cell receptor beta chain comes out of a study of patients and donors after allogeneic stem cell transplantation. The germline V gene encodes CDR1 DFQATT and CDR2 SNEGSKA (reference sequence). V lost 6 bases to trimming and J lost 2 bases; unmatched junction nucleotides: 7. The CDR3 has 14 residues. TCRdb independently ran MiXCR on the RT-PCR reads; one entry per CDR3 protein. Of fewer than 500,000 distinct CDR3 sequences detected, 16% appear once; the ten largest clones hold less than 8%. The clonotype comes from a human donor who was either an allogeneic HSCT recipient or a stem cell or donor lymphocyte infusion donor (not recorded which). It is not recorded whose cells these are; they may come from a transplant donor. Sequencing was performed on blood, either unsorted or a sorted T cell fraction (not recorded which). The genes are TRBV20-1 and TRBJ1-1; 9 nucleotides align to TRBD1. CDR3 bases: TGCAGTGCCGGACAGGGGACGATAAACACTGAAGCTTTCTTT. As protein: CSAGQGTINTEAFF.